The present T cell receptor beta chain was sequenced within a study of OX40 agonist ivuxolimab in advanced cancers. Whole-study findings and limits: With doses of 0.1 to 3.0 mg/kg, CD4+ and CD8+ blood T cells had undergone clonal expansion by week 6.

The table came from immunoSEQ multiplex PCR; TCRdb's copy has only in-frame clones and leaves some out. The sample holds some 70,000 clones, roughly nine tenths seen once. As to this clone: Its target is not known.

The CDR3 has 13 residues. The germline V gene has CDR1 SGHTA and CDR2 FQGNSA. V lost 3 bases to trimming and J lost 1 base, with 7 bases between them. Blood sampling was done at baseline, cycle 4 day 1, and cycle 7 day 1. The V and J genes are TRBV7-2 and TRBJ2-7, with a tentative D call TRBD2 (5 bases). The sequencing used CD4+ or CD8+ T cells sorted from blood, collected in a trial of the OX40 agonist ivuxolimab. The clonotype comes from an adult with an advanced solid tumor such as melanoma, head and neck, liver or kidney cancer. DNA of the CDR3: TGTGCCAGCAGCTTGGAGGAATCCTACGAGCAGTACTTC. This translates into CASSLEESYEQYF. The full variable domain, rest sourced from reference TRBV7-2 and TRBJ2-7, is GAGVSQSPSNKVTEKGKDVELRCDPISGHTALYWYRQSLGQGLEFLIYFQGNSAPDKSGLPSDRFSAERTGGSVSTLTIQRTQQEDSAVYLCASSLEESYEQYFGPGTRLTVT.